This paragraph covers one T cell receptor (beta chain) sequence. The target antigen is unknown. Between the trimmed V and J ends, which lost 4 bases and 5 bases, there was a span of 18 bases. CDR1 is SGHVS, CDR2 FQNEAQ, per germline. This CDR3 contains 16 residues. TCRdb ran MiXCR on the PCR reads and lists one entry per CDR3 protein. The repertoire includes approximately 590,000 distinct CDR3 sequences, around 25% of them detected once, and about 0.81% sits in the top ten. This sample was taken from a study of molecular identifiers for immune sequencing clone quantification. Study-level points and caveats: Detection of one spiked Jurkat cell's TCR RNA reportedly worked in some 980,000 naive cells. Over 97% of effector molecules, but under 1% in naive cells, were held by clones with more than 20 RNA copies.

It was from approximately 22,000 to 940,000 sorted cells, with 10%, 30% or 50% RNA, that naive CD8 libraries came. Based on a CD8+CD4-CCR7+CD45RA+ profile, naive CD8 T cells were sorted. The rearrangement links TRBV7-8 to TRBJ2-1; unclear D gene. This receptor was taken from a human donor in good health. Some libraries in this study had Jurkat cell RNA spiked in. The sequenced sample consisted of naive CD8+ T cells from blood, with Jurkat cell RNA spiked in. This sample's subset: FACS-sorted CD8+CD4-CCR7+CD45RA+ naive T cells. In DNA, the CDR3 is TGTGCCAGCAGCTCTACGGCCCTTTGGGAACACAATGAGCAGTTCTTC. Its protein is CASSSTALWEHNEQFF.